These 16 T cell receptor beta chains were sequenced from one sample in a study of blood T cell repertoires in COVID-19. Method: immunoSEQ multiplex PCR; TCRdb's copy keeps in-frame clones and lacks some. The sample has fewer than 450,000 clones, about 89% seen once. The sequenced sample consisted of peripheral blood. These receptors all stem from a woman aged 50 to 60 with COVID-19, enrolled during active disease.

This chain uses TRBV30 with TRBJ1-4; 7 bases are a match to TRBD1. The germline gives CDR1 GTSNPN, CDR2 SVGIG (reference sequence). This CDR3 region has 13 residues. V was clipped by 3 bases and J by 2 bases; unmatched bases: 0. The CDR3, as DNA: TGTGCCTGGAGGGGACAGACTAATGAAAAACTGTTTTTT. Translated: CAWRGQTNEKLFF. The whole variable domain, remainder taken from reference TRBV30 and TRBJ1-4, is SQTIHQWPATLVQPVGSPLSLECTVEGTSNPNLYWYRQAAGRGLQLLFYSVGIGQISSEVPQNLSASRPQDRQFILSSKKLLLSDSGFYLCAWRGQTNEKLFFGSGTQLSVL.

The chain uses TRBV25-1 and TRBJ2-7, with unresolved D. Deletions cut 3 bases from V and 2 bases from J, with 14 bases between. Looked up from germline, CDR1 is MGHDK and CDR2 is SYGVNS. The CDR3 totals 15 residues. As DNA, the CDR3 is TGTGCCAGCAGTGACCCCCACGGAGAGACCTACGAGCAGTACTTC. Protein product: CASSDPHGETYEQYF.

The sample holds a few counts of this clone. The V and J genes are TRBV20-1 and TRBJ2-1, with 8 bases that match TRBD2. Germline CDR1 reads DFQATT; CDR2 reads SNEGSKA (reference sequence). V was clipped by 3 bases and J by 0 bases; unmatched bases: 4. The CDR3 contains 15 residues. The DNA of the CDR3 is TGCAGTGCTAGTAGCGGGAAAAGCTCCTACAATGAGCAGTTCTTC. This translates into CSASSGKSSYNEQFF.

This chain links TRBV10-1 with TRBJ2-5, with a weak D call TRBD2 (6 bases). Germline loops: CDR1 WNHNN, CDR2 SYGVQD (reference sequence). This CDR3 comprises 15 residues. Trimming took 0 bases from V and 2 from J, leaving 10 bases between them. The chain's CDR3 is CASSESGGGQETQYF. The CDR3 DNA reads TGCGCCAGCAGTGAGTCGGGGGGAGGTCAAGAGACCCAGTACTTC.

The chain recombines TRBV6-6 with TRBJ1-3, with TRBD1 as a possible D gene (5 bases). From germline, CDR1 is MNHNY and CDR2 SVGAGI (reference sequence). Between the trimmed V and J ends, which lost 6 bases and 4 bases, there was a span of 10 bases. This CDR3 is built from 13 residues. In nucleotides, the CDR3 is TGTGCCAGCAGAGGGGTGGTCGGAAACACCATATATTTT. It yields the protein CASRGVVGNTIYF.

V usage is TRBV27 and J usage is TRBJ2-5, with TRBD2 identical over 7 bases. This CDR3 is 9 amino acids long. Germline V gene data show CDR1 as MNHEY and CDR2 as SMNVEV (reference sequence). Losses at the gene ends were 9 bases for V and 13 bases for J; bases not matched to a gene: 5. The CDR3 sequence is CASRPGGYF. CDR3 in DNA: TGTGCCAGTCGGCCGGGGGGGTACTTC.

J is TRBJ2-5 and V is TRBV12-5; 10 nucleotides agree with TRBD2. This CDR3 has 13 amino acids. From germline, CDR1 is LGHNT and CDR2 FRNRAP. The V gene end was trimmed by 5 bases and the J gene end by 7 bases; junction bases not matched to a gene: 4. The chain's CDR3 is CASGPEREGTQYF. CDR3 bases: TGTGCTAGTGGTCCCGAGCGGGAGGGGACCCAGTACTTC.

The chain uses TRBV27 and TRBJ1-4; D gene unclear. Germline V CDR1 and CDR2: MNHEY, SMNVEV (reference sequence). This CDR3 has 16 residues. V was trimmed by 2 bases and J by 1 base, leaving 11 bases between them. CDR3 DNA: TGTGCCAGCAGTTTAGTCGGCGCGGGAACTAATGAAAAACTGTTTTTT. Translating gives CASSLVGAGTNEKLFF.

The J gene is TRBJ2-1, the V gene TRBV29-1, with 8 bases matching TRBD2. Trimming cost V 0 bases and J 4 bases; bases outside gene matches: 11. The CDR3 totals 17 residues. CDR1 and CDR2 from the germline V gene are SQVTM and ANQGSEA. The CDR3 region is CSVEDRGWTSSYNEQFF. CDR3 in DNA: TGCAGCGTTGAAGATCGAGGTTGGACTAGCAGTTACAATGAGCAGTTCTTC.

The chain joins TRBV7-3 to TRBJ2-7, with D possibly matching TRBD1 (5 bases). Trimming pared 5 bases from V and 0 bases from J, leaving 14 bases between. The CDR3 totals 15 residues. Germline V CDR1 and CDR2: SGHTA, FQGTGA. In DNA, the CDR3 is TGTGCCAGCAGCCCGGGTGGGGCCGTCTCCTACGAGCAGTACTTC. Translated: CASSPGGAVSYEQYF. Full variable domain (remainder filled in from reference TRBV7-3 and TRBJ2-7): GAGVSQTPSNKVTEKGKYVELRCDPISGHTALYWYRQSLGQGPEFLIYFQGTGAADDSGLPNDRFFAVRPEGSVSTLKIQRTERGDSAVYLCASSPGGAVSYEQYFGPGTRLTVT.

This sequence joins TRBV19 and TRBJ2-2, with D possibly being TRBD2 (5 bases). Trimming pared 1 base from V and 4 bases from J, leaving 10 bases between. Germline loops: CDR1 LNHDA, CDR2 SQIVND (reference sequence). This CDR3 region has 15 residues. CDR3 in DNA: TGTGCCAGTAGTATAGGAAGAGGGAGCACCGGGGAGCTGTTTTTT. Amino acids: CASSIGRGSTGELFF.

V and J are TRBV5-6 and TRBJ2-1, with D possibly TRBD2 on 6 matching bases. Trimming shortened V by 1 base and J by 5 bases, and 10 bases separated the two germline ends. CDR3 length: 14 amino acids. Germline CDR1 reads SGHDT; CDR2 reads YYEEEE. CDR3 amino acids: CASSLRGVNNEQFF. CDR3 in DNA: TGTGCCAGCAGCTTGCGCGGGGTAAACAATGAGCAGTTCTTC.

The chain employs TRBV5-6 and TRBJ1-4, with D perhaps TRBD1 (5 bases). The V gene lost 3 bases and the J gene lost 4 bases, with 16 bases spanning the gap. The CDR3 loop spans 16 amino acids. Germline-derived CDR1 and CDR2 are SGHDT and YYEEEE. The CDR3 DNA follows: TGTGCCAGCAGCTGGGGGGATCCGACAGTTAATGAAAAACTGTTTTTT. Encoded protein: CASSWGDPTVNEKLFF.

The J gene is TRBJ2-7, the V gene TRBV19, with 10 nucleotides matching TRBD1. V lost 5 bases and J lost 2; bases outside the gene matches: 3. This CDR3 has 14 residues. Looked up from germline, CDR1 is LNHDA and CDR2 is SQIVND (reference sequence). The CDR3, as DNA: TGTGCCAGTAGTCCAGGGACAGGGGCCTACGAGCAGTACTTC. Protein: CASSPGTGAYEQYF.

This clone occurred once. The J gene is TRBJ2-1, the V gene TRBV19; 11 bases are a match to TRBD2. Germline CDR1 LNHDA, CDR2 SQIVND (reference sequence). This CDR3 comprises 18 residues. After removal of 7 bases from V and 9 bases from J, the junction contained 20 bases not matched to a gene. The CDR3 sequence is CASTNRLAGGSFAGEQFF. CDR3 DNA: TGTGCCAGTACCAACCGGTTAGCGGGAGGGTCCTTTGCGGGTGAGCAGTTCTTC. The full variable domain, with the rest looked up from reference TRBV19 and TRBJ2-1, is DGGITQSPKYLFRKEGQNVTLSCEQNLNHDAMYWYRQDPGQGLRLIYYSQIVNDFQKGDIAEGYSVSREKKESFPLTVTSAQKNPTAFYLCASTNRLAGGSFAGEQFFGPGTRLTVL.

This clone showed up just a few times. J is TRBJ2-1 and V is TRBV7-2, with 8 bases matching TRBD2. Germline trimming cut 2 bases from V and 2 bases from J; bases unmatched to any gene: 5. Per germline, CDR1 SGHTA and CDR2 FQGNSA. The CDR3 is 16 amino acids. CDR3 DNA: TGTGCCAGCAGCTTACAGGCGGGAGGCCCCTACAATGAGCAGTTCTTC. Translated: CASSLQAGGPYNEQFF.